This TCR beta chain originates from a study of OX40 agonist ivuxolimab in advanced cancers. About the research overall: Patients in dose escalation had liver, melanoma, kidney or head and neck cancers. Study-level findings and limits: Both blood CD4+ and CD8+ T cells showed clonal growth by week 6 at 0.1 to 3.0 mg/kg.

Autoimmune disease history or systemic immunosuppression meant exclusion. This CDR3 spans 15 amino acids. J lost 4 bases, V lost 6 bases, and 8 bases had no gene match. Germline V gives CDR1 SNHLY, CDR2 FYNNEI. The assay was immunoSEQ multiplex PCR, and TCRdb's table has in-frame clones only and misses some. The sample carries about 100,000 clones, about 91% recorded once. Note on this clone: Its specificity is unknown.

The TCR sequence derives from an adult with an advanced solid tumor such as melanoma, head and neck, liver or kidney cancer. Sequencing was performed on CD4+ or CD8+ T cells sorted from blood, taken in a trial of the OX40 agonist ivuxolimab. The gene calls are TRBV2 and TRBJ1-5; TRBD1 matches 8 bases. The CDR3 reads CASSTDRAKNQPQHF. As DNA, the CDR3 is TGTGCCAGCAGCACGGACAGGGCCAAGAATCAGCCCCAGCATTTT.